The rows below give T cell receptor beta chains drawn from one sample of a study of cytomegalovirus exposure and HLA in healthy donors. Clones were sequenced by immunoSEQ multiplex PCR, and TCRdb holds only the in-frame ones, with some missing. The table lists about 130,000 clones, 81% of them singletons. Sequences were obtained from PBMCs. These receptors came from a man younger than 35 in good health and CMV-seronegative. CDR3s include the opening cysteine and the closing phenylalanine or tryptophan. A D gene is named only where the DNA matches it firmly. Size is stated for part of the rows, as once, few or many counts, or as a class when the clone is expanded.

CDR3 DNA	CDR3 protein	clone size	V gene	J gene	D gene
TGTGCCAGCAGCTTCCGGAGTGCGGGGGGGTCAGAGACCCAGTACTTC	CASSFRSAGGSETQYF	.	TRBV7-2	TRBJ2-5	TRBD2
TGTGCCAGTACCACCACATCGAAACAAGAGACCCAGTACTTC	CASTTTSKQETQYF	.	TRBV19	TRBJ2-5	.
TGTGCCAGCAGCTCACTGGAGGGTGGGGGGACTGAAGCTTTCTTT	CASSSLEGGGTEAFF	.	TRBV5-4	TRBJ1-1	.
TGCGCCAGCAGCCGCGGGACGAGGGGGGGGACCACAGATACGCAGTATTTT	CASSRGTRGGTTDTQYF	.	TRBV4-3	TRBJ2-3	.
TGTGCCAGCGGGGCTAGCGGGGGGGGCGTTGAGACCCAGTACTTC	CASGASGGGVETQYF	.	TRBV7-2	TRBJ2-5	TRBD2
TGTGCCTGGGGGGGACAAGACAGCCTCTCTGGAAACACCATATATTTT	CAWGGQDSLSGNTIYF	.	TRBV30	TRBJ1-3	.
TGCGCCAGCAGTCAATTATGCGACAGGCAAGAGACCCAGTACTTC	CASSQLCDRQETQYF	.	TRBV23-1	TRBJ2-5	.
TGTGCCAGCACACGGGGGGATGAAAAACTGTTTTTT	CASTRGDEKLFF	.	TRBV9	TRBJ1-4	.
TGTGCCAGCAGCCCCGGGACTAGCCACACAGATACGCAGTATTTT	CASSPGTSHTDTQYF	.	TRBV7-2	TRBJ2-3	TRBD2
TGTGCCAGCAGCCCCCAGGGATGGAACACCGGGGAGCTGTTTTTT	CASSPQGWNTGELFF	few	TRBV5-4	TRBJ2-2	.
TGTGCCAGCAGCCATAGCGGGGGCTACCAAGAGACCCAGTACTTC	CASSHSGGYQETQYF	.	TRBV6-5	TRBJ2-5	TRBD2
TGTGCCACCAGCTCAACAGCAGGGGGCAGCAGTCAGCCCCAGCATTTT	CATSSTAGGSSQPQHF	.	TRBV15	TRBJ1-5	TRBD1
TGTGCCAGTAGTATCCCCGGAGGGCATGGCTACACCTTC	CASSIPGGHGYTF	.	TRBV19	TRBJ1-2	.
TGTGCCAGCCGACGGGGGGGCAGGGATACGCAGTATTTT	CASRRGGRDTQYF	few	TRBV27	TRBJ2-3	TRBD2
TGTGCCAGCAGTTACTTAATTAGCTCTGGGGCCAACGTCCTGACTTTC	CASSYLISSGANVLTF	.	TRBV6-5	TRBJ2-6	.
TGTGCCAGCAGTCACATCGATTGGGGGCGGCAAGAGCAGTACTTC	CASSHIDWGRQEQYF	few	TRBV25-1	TRBJ2-7	.
TGTGCCAGCTCAGGGCGCAATCAGCCCCAGCATTTT	CASSGRNQPQHF	.	TRBV6-5	TRBJ1-5	.
TGTGCCAGCAGTCTAGCTGGGGACAGCGAAGCTTTCTTT	CASSLAGDSEAFF	.	TRBV5-6	TRBJ1-1	TRBD1
TGTGCCAGCAGTTTAAAGGGGTCGGCTTTCTTT	CASSLKGSAFF	.	TRBV27	TRBJ1-1	.
TGTGCCAGCAGTGCGACAGGCCCCAGCTATGGCTACACCTTC	CASSATGPSYGYTF	.	TRBV25-1	TRBJ1-2	.
TGTGCCAGCAGTTTACCGACAGGGAAGGGCTACGAGCAGTACTTC	CASSLPTGKGYEQYF	.	TRBV28	TRBJ2-7	TRBD1
TGTGCCAGCTCACCGGGCCACCAAGAGACCCAGTACTTC	CASSPGHQETQYF	.	TRBV18	TRBJ2-5	.
TGTGCCAGCTCACCACTAGACTCCCAAGAGACCCAGTACTTC	CASSPLDSQETQYF	.	TRBV18	TRBJ2-5	.
TGTGCCACAAGACAGGGTACCTACGAGCAGTACTTC	CATRQGTYEQYF	.	TRBV27	TRBJ2-7	TRBD1
TGTGCCAGCAGTGAGACTAGGAACACTGAAGCTTTCTTT	CASSETRNTEAFF	.	TRBV6-1	TRBJ1-1	.
TGTGCCAGCAACCCAGGGCCAGATCAGCCCCAGCATTTT	CASNPGPDQPQHF	once	TRBV21-1	TRBJ1-5	.
TGCAGCGTTGAGTTCCAAAACAATCAGCCCCAGCATTTT	CSVEFQNNQPQHF	.	TRBV29-1	TRBJ1-5	.
TGTGCCAGCAGCGTCCGGGACAGACACAATGAGCAGTTCTTC	CASSVRDRHNEQFF	.	TRBV7-8	TRBJ2-1	TRBD1
TGTGCCAGCAGAAGACTAGAGGCTTTCTTT	CASRRLEAFF	.	TRBV28	TRBJ1-1	.
TGTGCCAGCAGTTACGTCTCCAGGAACACTGAAGCTTTCTTT	CASSYVSRNTEAFF	.	TRBV6-6	TRBJ1-1	.
TGTGCCAGTAGGTTTAATACTGGCTACGAGCAGTACTTC	CASRFNTGYEQYF	.	TRBV19	TRBJ2-7	.
TGTGCCAGCAGCTTGGGGTCGGCTAGCGGGGGAGCAGATACGCAGTATTTT	CASSLGSASGGADTQYF	.	TRBV7-9	TRBJ2-3	TRBD2
TGTGCCACTGGGGCGAGCTCCTACGAGCAGTACTTC	CATGASSYEQYF	.	TRBV6-6	TRBJ2-7	.
TGTGCCAGCAGCCCACCCGGGACAGGATATACCTCTGGAAACACCATATATTTT	CASSPPGTGYTSGNTIYF	.	TRBV28	TRBJ1-3	TRBD1
TGTGCCTGGAGCGTAGAGGCCAATGAAAAACTGTTTTTT	CAWSVEANEKLFF	medium-sized	TRBV30	TRBJ1-4	.
TGTGCCAGCAGTTTTGGGAGTCCGGGAAAACTGTTTTTT	CASSFGSPGKLFF	few	TRBV5-6	TRBJ1-4	.
TGTGCCAGCAGCCAAGATCTTCAGGCAGGGGGTAACTATGGCTACACCTTC	CASSQDLQAGGNYGYTF	.	TRBV4-2	TRBJ1-2	TRBD1